These 25 T cell receptor beta chains originate from one sample sequenced in a study of OX40 agonist ivuxolimab in advanced cancers. TCRdb's table, derived via immunoSEQ multiplex PCR, lists solely in-frame clones and lacks some. Of more than 60,000 clones detected, roughly 94% appear once; the ten largest clones hold around a sixth. This sample comprised CD4+ or CD8+ T cells sorted from blood, obtained in a trial of the OX40 agonist ivuxolimab. The receptors originated from an adult with an advanced solid tumor such as melanoma, head and neck, liver or kidney cancer.

The V and J genes are TRBV10-3 and TRBJ2-3; either TRBD1 or TRBD2 may fit D (5 bases each). V shed 10 bases and J shed 4 bases, with 18 bases lying between them. CDR1 and CDR2 (germline): ENHRY, SYGVKD. CDR3 size: 14 residues. The CDR3 DNA is TGTGCCACTGGGGCAGGGAGTCGCCCAGATACGCAGTATTTT. It yields the protein CATGAGSRPDTQYF.

The chain joins TRBV4-3 to TRBJ2-5; D not resolved. This CDR3 contains 16 residues. CDR1 LGHNA and CDR2 YSLEER come from the germline V gene. V shed 0 bases and J shed 5 bases, with 16 bases lying between them. The CDR3 sequence: CASSQDLGVGGETQYF. DNA for the CDR3: TGCGCCAGCAGCCAAGATCTTGGTGTGGGTGGGGAGACCCAGTACTTC.

The chain recombines TRBV27 with TRBJ2-3, with 7 bases matching TRBD2. This CDR3 is built from 15 residues. Germline CDR1 MNHEY, CDR2 SMNVEV (reference sequence). J gave up 3 bases and V 10 bases, and 13 bases lay outside the gene matches. The CDR3 loop is CAKAKWGGRTDTQYF. CDR3 DNA: TGTGCCAAGGCCAAATGGGGGGGTCGAACAGATACGCAGTATTTT.

The J gene is TRBJ1-1, the V gene TRBV19; no reliable D call. The CDR3 covers 13 residues. V was shortened by 6 bases and J by 0 bases, with 8 bases between the two germline ends. Germline CDR1 LNHDA, CDR2 SQIVND (reference sequence). The CDR3 nucleotides are TGTGCCAGTAGGGATTCAATGAACACTGAAGCTTTCTTT. Translating it yields CASRDSMNTEAFF.

The chain recombines TRBV6-1 with TRBJ2-5, with 12 bases fitting TRBD2. Germline V CDR1 and CDR2: MNHNS, SASEGT. CDR3 size: 16 residues. The ends lost 4 bases at V and 5 bases at J; junction bases unmatched: 8. This chain's CDR3 is CASSAWTSGVGETQYF. In nucleotides, the CDR3 is TGTGCCAGCAGTGCGTGGACTAGCGGGGTGGGGGAGACCCAGTACTTC.

This clone was detected only once. This rearrangement joins TRBV7-2 to TRBJ2-1; D uncertain. Germline CDR1 and CDR2: SGHTA and FQGNSA. V lost 2 bases to trimming and J lost 4 bases, with 12 bases between them. The CDR3 length is 15 residues. CDR3 protein: CASSLLSAFYNEQFF. CDR3 coding DNA: TGTGCCAGCAGCTTACTCAGTGCCTTTTACAATGAGCAGTTCTTC.

The chain couples TRBV9 to TRBJ2-7, with 9 bases matching TRBD1. Germline lookup yields CDR1 SGDLS and CDR2 YYNGEE. This CDR3 is built from 16 residues. V shed 3 bases and J 0 bases; nucleotides not matched to a gene: 7. CDR3 loop: CASSAHPGQGSYEQYF. For the CDR3, the DNA is TGTGCCAGCAGCGCCCACCCGGGACAGGGCTCCTACGAGCAGTACTTC.

This clone was observed once. The sample has other DNA sequences that encode this CDR3 too. V usage is TRBV27 and J usage is TRBJ2-7; 9 positions agree with TRBD1. Trimming removed 3 bases from V and 3 bases from J; junction bases left unmatched: 3. The length of the CDR3 is 14 residues. Germline loops: CDR1 MNHEY, CDR2 SMNVEV (reference sequence). This CDR3 is CASSFGTGSYEQYF. In DNA form, the CDR3 reads TGTGCCAGCAGTTTCGGGACAGGGAGCTACGAGCAGTACTTC.

The chain is built from TRBV7-8 and TRBJ2-1, with 11 bases lining up with TRBD1. The ends lost 3 bases at V and 4 bases at J; junction bases unmatched: 17. This CDR3 has 20 residues. Germline-derived CDR1 and CDR2 are SGHVS and FQNEAQ. The CDR3 DNA is TGTGCCAGCAGCTTGGTGATTTGGACAGGGGGCATTGGCGAGTACAATGAGCAGTTCTTC. This translates into CASSLVIWTGGIGEYNEQFF. The full variable domain, in which reference TRBV7-8 and TRBJ2-1 provide the parts outside the CDR3, is GAGVSQSPRYKVAKRGQDVALRCDPISGHVSLFWYQQALGQGPEFLTYFQNEAQLDKSGLPSDRFFAERPEGSVSTLKIQRTQQEDSAVYLCASSLVIWTGGIGEYNEQFFGPGTRLTVL.

V is TRBV27 and J is TRBJ1-3; TRBD1 might be the D (5 bases). The CDR3 has 14 amino acids. In germline, CDR1 is MNHEY, CDR2 SMNVEV (reference sequence). V was shortened by 3 bases and J by 2 bases, with 8 bases between the two germline ends. The CDR3 region has the DNA TGTGCCAGCAGTTTGCGCAGGGCTGGAAACACCATATATTTT. This encodes CASSLRRAGNTIYF.

CDR3 loop: CASTGLAYNEQFF. CDR3 nucleotides: TGTGCCAGCACGGGACTTGCCTACAATGAGCAGTTCTTC. The chain couples TRBV7-2 to TRBJ2-1; tentatively, D is TRBD2 (6 bases). The length of the CDR3 is 13 residues. V dropped 7 bases and J dropped 2 bases, with 9 bases sitting between them. Per the germline V gene, CDR1 is SGHTA and CDR2 is FQGNSA. The complete variable domain, with remaining parts taken from reference TRBV7-2 and TRBJ2-1, reads GAGVSQSPSNKVTEKGKDVELRCDPISGHTALYWYRQSLGQGLEFLIYFQGNSAPDKSGLPSDRFSAERTGGSVSTLTIQRTQQEDSAVYLCASTGLAYNEQFFGPGTRLTVL.

V gene TRBV4-3 combines with J gene TRBJ2-2, with D unclear. This CDR3 is 14 amino acids long. V was cut by 0 bases and J by 3 bases, with 5 bases left in between. Germline lookup yields CDR1 LGHNA and CDR2 YSLEER. CDR3 region: CASSQDLDTGELFF. The CDR3 DNA is TGCGCCAGCAGCCAAGATCTGGACACCGGGGAGCTGTTTTTT.

The rearrangement uses TRBV27 and TRBJ1-2; no clear D. This CDR3 is 14 amino acids long. V lost 6 bases, J lost 5 bases, and 16 bases lay in between. Germline loops: CDR1 MNHEY, CDR2 SMNVEV (reference sequence). The CDR3, as DNA: TGTGCCAGCAGGGTCCCGGGCAGTCCATATGGCTACACCTTC. Its translation: CASRVPGSPYGYTF.

The V call is TRBV2, the J call TRBJ2-2; D gene ambiguous. Germline V gene lookup returns CDR1 SNHLY and CDR2 FYNNEI. V was trimmed by 9 bases and J by 6 bases, leaving 8 bases between them. CDR3 length equals 11 residues. DNA for the CDR3: TGTGCCAGACATACCCCCGGGGAGCTGTTTTTT. Residues: CARHTPGELFF. Full variable domain (remainder filled in from reference TRBV2 and TRBJ2-2): EPEVTQTPSHQVTQMGQEVILRCVPISNHLYFYWYRQILGQKVEFLVSFYNNEISEKSEIFDDQFSVERPDGSNFTLKIRSTKLEDSAMYFCARHTPGELFFGEGSRLTVL.

V usage is TRBV19 and J usage is TRBJ1-4; unclear D gene. With 1 base removed from V and 0 bases from J, the gap between germline ends came to 6 bases. There are 15 residues in the CDR3. In germline, CDR1 is LNHDA, CDR2 SQIVND (reference sequence). The CDR3 DNA follows: TGTGCCAGTAGTATAGGAGGAGCAACTAATGAAAAACTGTTTTTT. Translation gives CASSIGGATNEKLFF.

This chain joins TRBV4-1 and TRBJ2-1; 11 positions match TRBD2. CDR3 length: 16 amino acids. V shed 1 base, J shed 7 bases, and the junction held 6 bases outside the gene matches. Germline V gene data show CDR1 as MGHRA and CDR2 as YSYEKL. The DNA of the CDR3 is TGCGCCAGCAGCCAAGTCCTTAGCGGGGGGGCGAATGAGCAGTTCTTC. Translating gives CASSQVLSGGANEQFF.

This chain links TRBV5-8 with TRBJ1-3; D gene unclear. This CDR3 is built from 18 residues. The ends were cut back, 2 bases at V and 0 bases at J, with 18 bases in the middle. Germline loops: CDR1 SGHTS, CDR2 YDEGEE. For the CDR3, the DNA is TGTGCCAGCAGCTTTTCGGCGTTCGGGATCCCCTCTGGAAACACCATATATTTT. Its protein product is CASSFSAFGIPSGNTIYF. Using reference TRBV5-8 and TRBJ1-3 for the parts outside the CDR3, the full variable domain is EAGVTQSPTHLIKTRGQQATLRCSPISGHTSVYWYQQALGLGLQFLLWYDEGEERNRGNFPPRFSGRQFPNYSSELNVNALELEDSALYLCASSFSAFGIPSGNTIYFGEGSWLTVV.

The J gene is TRBJ1-5, the V gene TRBV7-8, with D tentatively TRBD1 (5 bases). Germline CDR1 SGHVS, CDR2 FQNEAQ. CDR3 length: 16 residues. Trimming left V 1 base short and J 0 bases short, with 10 bases between. In nucleotides, the CDR3 is TGTGCCAGCAGCTTAGGGTACAGGTATAGCAATCAGCCCCAGCATTTT. Its translation: CASSLGYRYSNQPQHF.

V usage is TRBV6-1 and J usage is TRBJ2-6; 10 nucleotides line up with TRBD1. Germline assignment: CDR1 MNHNS and CDR2 SASEGT. V dropped 3 bases and J dropped 1; count of bases not matched to a gene: 9. The CDR3 is 19 amino acids. In nucleotides, the CDR3 is TGTGCCAGCAGTGATTACGAGACAGGGGGCGCTTCTGGGGCCAACGTCCTGACTTTC. This sequence encodes CASSDYETGGASGANVLTF.

This clone was observed a single time. This chain uses TRBV4-3 with TRBJ2-2; TRBD1 matches 9 bases. Germline assignment: CDR1 LGHNA and CDR2 YSLEER. J lost 4 bases, V lost 1 base, and 4 bases had no gene match. This CDR3 spans 16 amino acids. The chain's CDR3 is CASSQGGTGPTGELFF. The DNA of the CDR3 is TGCGCCAGCAGCCAAGGGGGGACAGGGCCCACCGGGGAGCTGTTTTTT.

The chain recombines TRBV10-2 with TRBJ2-5; D unresolved. The CDR3 loop spans 16 amino acids. Germline CDR1 and CDR2: WSHSY and SAAADI. The ends were cut back, 3 bases at V and 3 bases at J, with 17 bases in the middle. This chain's CDR3 is CASSDLLGWNEETQYF. The DNA for the CDR3 is TGCGCCAGCAGTGACCTCCTCGGCTGGAACGAAGAGACCCAGTACTTC.

This clone was recorded only once. The rearrangement links TRBV14 to TRBJ1-2; D is unresolved. The CDR3 consists of 18 residues. V lost 4 bases and J 1 base, leaving 22 bases between the germline ends. Germline loops: CDR1 SGHDN, CDR2 FVKESK. This CDR3 reads CASSPPPRETNINYGYTF. CDR3 DNA sequence: TGTGCCAGCAGCCCCCCACCCCGGGAGACCAACATTAACTATGGCTACACCTTC.

This sequence joins TRBV4-1 and TRBJ2-7, with D possibly being TRBD1 (6 bases). V was pared by 4 bases and J by 5 bases, with 6 bases between. This CDR3 is built from 11 residues. Germline loops: CDR1 MGHRA, CDR2 YSYEKL. DNA for the CDR3: TGCGCCAGCAGCCCAGGGGACGAGCAGTACTTC. This translates into CASSPGDEQYF.

The rearrangement joins TRBV5-6 to TRBJ2-7; 9 bases are a match to TRBD2. Germline V gene sequence: CDR1 SGHDT, CDR2 YYEEEE. The CDR3 runs to 17 residues. V shed 1 base and J 2 bases; nucleotides not matched to a gene: 10. The CDR3 is CASSLFIVSGGPYEQYF. CDR3 nucleotide sequence: TGTGCCAGCAGCTTGTTTATCGTAAGCGGGGGGCCCTACGAGCAGTACTTC.

The chain combines TRBV7-9 with TRBJ1-2, with TRBD1 identical over 7 bases. Germline V gene data show CDR1 as SEHNR and CDR2 as FQNEAQ (reference sequence). V was pared by 5 bases and J by 3 bases, with 12 bases of the junction left unmatched. CDR3 length equals 16 residues. The CDR3 protein is CASSPNRQGRDYGYTF. Written as DNA, the CDR3 is TGTGCCAGCAGCCCGAACCGACAGGGCCGAGACTATGGCTACACCTTC.